A selection of T cell receptor beta chains follows, all from one sample in a study of identical twins. TCRdb reprocessed the 5' RACE reads with MiXCR, giving one entry per CDR3 protein. The table shows some 690,000 distinct CDR3 sequences, with about 20% occurring only once. The same specimen was also included in a second study, on T cells expressing NK-cell markers.

Material for sequencing was PBMCs. These receptors were collected from a woman aged 18 to 35 in good health. The CDR3 runs from the conserved cysteine through the conserved F or W. A D gene is named only where the DNA matches it firmly. Only part of the rows carry a size: once, few, many, or a class if the clone is expanded.

clone size	V gene	J gene	D gene	CDR3 protein	CDR3 DNA
.	TRBV7-2	TRBJ2-1	.	CASSLRRDRNEQFF	TGTGCCAGCAGCTTGAGGCGGGATAGGAATGAGCAGTTCTTC
.	TRBV6-2/TRBV6-3	TRBJ2-7	TRBD2	CASSRLALSSYEQYF	TGTGCCAGCAGTCGACTAGCGCTGAGCTCCTACGAGCAGTACTTC
many	TRBV20-1	TRBJ2-7	.	CSAVGGYEQYF	TGCAGTGCAGTGGGGGGCTACGAGCAGTACTTC
.	TRBV27	TRBJ1-2	.	CASSRRGGRYGYTF	TGTGCCAGCAGTAGGAGGGGGGGCCGCTATGGCTACACCTTC
.	TRBV12-3/TRBV12-4	TRBJ2-1	TRBD2	CASSSGTSVSNEQFF	TGTGCCAGCAGCTCCGGGACTAGCGTATCCAATGAGCAGTTCTTC
.	TRBV20-1	TRBJ1-2	TRBD1	CSARYATGQGGYTF	TGCAGTGCTAGATACGCCACCGGACAGGGCGGCTACACCTTC
.	TRBV5-1	TRBJ2-7	.	CASSLGTGTITYEQYF	TGCGCCAGCAGCTTGGGGACAGGGACTATAACCTACGAGCAGTACTTC
.	TRBV10-3	TRBJ1-2	TRBD1	CAISEGDSPSFNYGYTF	TGTGCCATCAGTGAGGGGGACAGCCCATCTTTCAACTATGGCTACACCTTC
.	TRBV9	TRBJ2-2	.	CASSTGPLVGTGELFF	TGTGCCAGCAGCACCGGCCCCCTAGTAGGGACCGGGGAGCTGTTTTTT
.	TRBV7-2	TRBJ1-2	TRBD1	CASSGQGWDGYTF	TGTGCCAGCAGCGGACAGGGCTGGGATGGCTACACCTTC
few	TRBV20-1	TRBJ2-7	.	CSARTPNSPYEQYF	TGCAGTGCTAGAACCCCCAACAGCCCCTACGAGCAGTACTTC
many	TRBV6-2/TRBV6-3	TRBJ2-2	TRBD2	CASSVPGLAGSNTGELFF	TGTGCCAGCAGTGTGCCGGGACTAGCGGGATCGAACACCGGGGAGCTGTTTTTT
.	TRBV3-1	TRBJ2-5	TRBD2	CASSRSGVQETQYF	TGTGCCAGCAGCCGGAGCGGGGTACAAGAGACCCAGTACTTC
.	TRBV7-2	TRBJ1-4	TRBD1	CASSGGTVLNEKLFF	TGTGCCAGCAGCGGAGGGACAGTTCTTAATGAAAAACTGTTTTTT
.	TRBV20-1	TRBJ2-3	TRBD2	CSARVGEGSTDTQYF	TGCAGTGCTAGAGTGGGGGAGGGGAGCACAGATACGCAGTATTTT
few	TRBV12-3/TRBV12-4	TRBJ2-1	.	CASSSLGWESYNEQFF	TGTGCCAGCAGTTCCTTGGGGTGGGAATCCTACAATGAGCAGTTCTTC
.	TRBV27	TRBJ2-1	TRBD2	CASSLRGGRLGYNEQFF	TGTGCCAGCAGTTTACGGGGGGGGCGCCTCGGCTACAATGAGCAGTTCTTC
few	TRBV20-1	TRBJ2-3	.	CSARDGGGTDTQYF	TGCAGTGCTCGGGATGGGGGAGGCACAGATACGCAGTATTTT
.	TRBV25-1	TRBJ2-1	.	CASTIADEQFF	TGTGCCAGCACCATAGCTGATGAGCAGTTCTTC
.	TRBV4-1	TRBJ1-1	.	CASSQDFSLGNTEAFF	TGCGCCAGCAGCCAAGATTTTAGTTTGGGGAACACTGAAGCTTTCTTT
.	TRBV7-9	TRBJ2-7	.	CASSLARLAEGDEQYF	TGTGCCAGCAGCTTAGCGCGGCTTGCGGAGGGGGACGAGCAGTACTTC
.	TRBV20-1	TRBJ2-5	TRBD2	CSAQPGLAGNQETQYF	TGCAGTGCCCAACCAGGACTAGCGGGGAACCAAGAGACCCAGTACTTC
few	TRBV6-2/TRBV6-3	TRBJ2-7	TRBD1	CARSPGTATYEQYF	TGTGCCAGGTCGCCCGGGACAGCCACCTACGAGCAGTACTTC
.	TRBV5-1	TRBJ2-3	TRBD2	CASSPVGDLGLAGVSTDTQYF	TGCGCCAGCAGCCCTGTCGGGGACCTGGGACTAGCGGGAGTAAGCACAGATACGCAGTATTTT